This TCR beta chain was captured in a study of chemoradiotherapy in HPV16-positive cancers (dated by TCRdb to 2022 to 2024). Looking at the study overall: Functional T-cell assays on cells from a couple of HPV16-positive patients defined candidate HPV-specific T-cell clones and common TCR motifs. The study asked whether T-cell immunity to the HPV oncoproteins E6 and E7 changes during chemoradiotherapy and whether this immunity affects survival. Next, the candidate HPV-specific TCRs and motifs were followed in TCR repertoires from about 90 patients with HPV-related cancers.

Because repertoires were sampled repeatedly during chemoradiotherapy, clonal expansion in the tumor microenvironment could be followed. For this chain, trimming is 0 bases at the V end and 4 bases at the J end, and the number of junction bases without a gene match is 3. The CDR3 has 16 amino acids, counting the end cysteine and phenylalanine. Only CDR3 DNA remains: 48 bases, in frame from the first base. The germline V gene gives CDR1 as SGHRS and CDR2 as YFSETQ. Receptor amplification or capture employed the immunoSEQ multiplex PCR assay. This is the immuneACCESS table as TCRdb keeps it, with only in-frame sequences that have V and J called. A part of the clones is gone; compared with another copy, unresolved V genes explain less than half, and the rest is unexplained. For this sample the table gives approximately 38,000 clones, of which around 80% were detected only once. The ten largest clones represent roughly 3.8% of the sample.

A remark on this clone: Its cognate antigen has yet to be identified. Within one base of it there is no much larger clone, and no base qualities were kept.

General conclusions and limits of the study: In HPV16-positive patients, expansion of HPV-responsive T cells during chemoradiotherapy was found to be associated with improved recurrence-free survival. The survival association was reported for HPV16-positive patients, and the functional definition of HPV-specific T cells was derived from only two HPV16-positive patients. Expansion of candidate HPV-specific clones and E7-related TCR motifs was observed in the tumor microenvironment during treatment, whereas no such expansion was observed for non-HPV-specific T cells.

The source material was blood, sampled from a patient who underwent chemoradiotherapy. Recombination joined TRBV5-1 with TRBJ2-2, with 10 bases in between that match TRBD1. The receptor was derived from a human donor with HPV-associated anogenital cancer. CDR3 protein: CASSLGDRGGTGELFF. The DNA reads as follows: TGCGCCAGCAGCTTGGGGGACAGGGGAGGCACCGGGGAGCTGTTTTTT.